This T cell receptor beta chain was captured in a study of T cell responses to AZD1222 COVID-19 vaccine. From germline, CDR1 is MDHEN and CDR2 SYDVKM. The V and J ends lost 3 bases and 2 bases respectively, with 11 bases between them. This CDR3 is built from 14 residues. Study-level points and caveats: Unmutated regions of variants are reportedly targeted by nearly half of spike-specific TCRs. All repertoire sampling was performed exclusively after the peak T cell response. White British ancestry dominated among donors, who included more females, and clonal diversity was possibly underestimated.

This clone occurred a few times. The antigen remains unidentified. Method: immunoSEQ multiplex PCR; TCRdb's copy keeps in-frame clones and lacks some. The repertoire holds over 60,000 clones, 80% seen once, with around 15% in the top ten. This TCR was sampled from an adult who received the AZD1222 COVID-19 vaccine. Sequenced here: peripheral blood, sampled 28 days after the second AZD1222 dose. V usage is TRBV28 and J usage is TRBJ2-7; maybe TRBD2 (5 bases). CDR3 sequence (DNA): TGTGCCAGCAGTTTTGGCGAGGGCCCCTACGAGCAGTACTTC. Translated, it gives CASSFGEGPYEQYF. The variable domain in full, completed from reference TRBV28 and TRBJ2-7, reads DVKVTQSSRYLVKRTGEKVFLECVQDMDHENMFWYRQDPGLGLRLIYFSYDVKMKEKGDIPEGYSVSREKKERFSLILESASTNQTSMYLCASSFGEGPYEQYFGPGTRLTVT.